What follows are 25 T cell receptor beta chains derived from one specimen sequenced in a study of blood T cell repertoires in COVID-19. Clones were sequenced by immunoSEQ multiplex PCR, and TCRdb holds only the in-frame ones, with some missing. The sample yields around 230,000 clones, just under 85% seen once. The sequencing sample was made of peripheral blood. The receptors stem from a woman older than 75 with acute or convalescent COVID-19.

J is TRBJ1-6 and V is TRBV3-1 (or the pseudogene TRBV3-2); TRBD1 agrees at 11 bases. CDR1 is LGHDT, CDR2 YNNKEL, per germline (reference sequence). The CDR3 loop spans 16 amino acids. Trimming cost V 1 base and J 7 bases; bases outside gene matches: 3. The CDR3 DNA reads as TGTGCCAGCAGCCAAGTGGGGACAGGGGGGAATTCACCCCTCCACTTT. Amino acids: CASSQVGTGGNSPLHF.

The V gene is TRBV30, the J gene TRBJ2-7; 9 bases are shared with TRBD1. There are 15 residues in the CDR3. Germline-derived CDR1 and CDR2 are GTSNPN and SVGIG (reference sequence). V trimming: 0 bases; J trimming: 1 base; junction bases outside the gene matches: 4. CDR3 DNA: TGTGCCTGGAGTGTACGCGGGACAGGGTCCTACGAGCAGTACTTC. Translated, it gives CAWSVRGTGSYEQYF.

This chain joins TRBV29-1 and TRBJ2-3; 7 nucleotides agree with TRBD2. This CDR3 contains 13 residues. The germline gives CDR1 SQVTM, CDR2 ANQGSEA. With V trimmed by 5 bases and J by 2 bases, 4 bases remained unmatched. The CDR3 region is CSVLAEFTDTQYF. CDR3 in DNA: TGCAGCGTTCTAGCGGAGTTCACAGATACGCAGTATTTT.

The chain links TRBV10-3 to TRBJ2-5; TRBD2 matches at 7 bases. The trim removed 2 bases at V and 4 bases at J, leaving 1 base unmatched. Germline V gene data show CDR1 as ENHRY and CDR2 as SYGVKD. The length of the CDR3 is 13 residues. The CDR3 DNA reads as TGTGCCATCAGTGAGGGGGGGGGAGAGACCCAGTACTTC. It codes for CAISEGGGETQYF.

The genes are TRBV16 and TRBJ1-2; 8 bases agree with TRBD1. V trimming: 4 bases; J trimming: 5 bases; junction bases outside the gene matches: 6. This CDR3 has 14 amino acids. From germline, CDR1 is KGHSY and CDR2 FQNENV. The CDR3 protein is CASSLRQGRYGYTF. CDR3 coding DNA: TGTGCCAGCAGCCTCCGACAGGGGAGGTATGGCTACACCTTC. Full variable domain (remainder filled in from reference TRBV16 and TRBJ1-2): GEEVAQTPKHLVRGEGQKAKLYCAPIKGHSYVFWYQQVLKNEFKFLISFQNENVFDETGMPKERFSAKCLPNSPCSLEIQATKLEDSAVYFCASSLRQGRYGYTFGSGTRLTVV.

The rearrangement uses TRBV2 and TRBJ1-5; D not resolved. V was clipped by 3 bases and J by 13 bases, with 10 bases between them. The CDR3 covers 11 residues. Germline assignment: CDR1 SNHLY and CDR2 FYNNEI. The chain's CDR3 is CASSEGRQQHF. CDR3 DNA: TGTGCCAGCAGTGAGGGGAGGCAGCAGCATTTT.

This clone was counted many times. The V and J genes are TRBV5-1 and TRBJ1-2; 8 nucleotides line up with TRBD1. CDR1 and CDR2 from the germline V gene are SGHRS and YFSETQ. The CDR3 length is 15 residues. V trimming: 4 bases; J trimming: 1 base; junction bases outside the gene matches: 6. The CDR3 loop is CASSLTGGLNYGYTF. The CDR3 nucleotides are TGCGCCAGCAGCCTCACAGGGGGACTTAACTATGGCTACACCTTC.

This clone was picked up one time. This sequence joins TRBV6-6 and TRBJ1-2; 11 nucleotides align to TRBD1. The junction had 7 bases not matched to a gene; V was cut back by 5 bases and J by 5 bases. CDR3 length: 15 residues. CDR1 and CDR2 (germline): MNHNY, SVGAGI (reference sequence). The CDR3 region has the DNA TGTGCCAGCAGTCACGGGACAGGGGGTTATTATGGCTACACCTTC. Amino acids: CASSHGTGGYYGYTF.

CDR3 sequence reads: CATKRATNEKLFF. The CDR3 DNA reads as TGTGCCACCAAGAGGGCAACTAATGAAAAACTGTTTTTT. The V gene is TRBV6-5, the J gene TRBJ1-4; D is unresolved. The CDR3 covers 13 residues. V was cut by 10 bases and J by 0 bases, with 9 bases left in between. The germline V gene has CDR1 MNHEY and CDR2 SVGAGI.

CDR3 protein: CAWSSQRGGLLTDTQYF. CDR3 nucleotide sequence: TGTGCCTGGAGTAGCCAGCGGGGGGGCCTGTTGACAGATACGCAGTATTTT. V usage is TRBV30 and J usage is TRBJ2-3; 10 bases map to TRBD2. V gave up 2 bases and J gave up 3 bases; unmatched junction bases: 11. Germline V lookup: CDR1 GTSNPN, CDR2 SVGIG (reference sequence). The CDR3 is made up of 17 amino acids.

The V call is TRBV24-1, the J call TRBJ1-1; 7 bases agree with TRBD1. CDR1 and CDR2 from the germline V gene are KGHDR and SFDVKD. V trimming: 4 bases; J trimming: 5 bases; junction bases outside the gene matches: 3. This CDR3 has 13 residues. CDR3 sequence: CATSDSGGTEAFF. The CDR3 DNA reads TGTGCCACCAGTGACTCAGGGGGGACTGAAGCTTTCTTT.

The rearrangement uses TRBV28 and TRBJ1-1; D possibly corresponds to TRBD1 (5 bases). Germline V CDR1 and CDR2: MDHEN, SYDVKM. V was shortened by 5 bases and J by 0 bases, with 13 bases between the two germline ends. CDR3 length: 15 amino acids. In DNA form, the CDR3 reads TGTGCCAGCAGTCCCCAGGGTTTCATGAACACTGAAGCTTTCTTT. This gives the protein CASSPQGFMNTEAFF.

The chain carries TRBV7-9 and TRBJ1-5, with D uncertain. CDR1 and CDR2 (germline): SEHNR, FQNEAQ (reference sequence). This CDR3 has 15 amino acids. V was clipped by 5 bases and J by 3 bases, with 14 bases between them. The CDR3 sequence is CASSASLGVNQPQHF. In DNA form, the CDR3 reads TGTGCCAGCAGCGCCTCCCTCGGGGTCAATCAGCCCCAGCATTTT.

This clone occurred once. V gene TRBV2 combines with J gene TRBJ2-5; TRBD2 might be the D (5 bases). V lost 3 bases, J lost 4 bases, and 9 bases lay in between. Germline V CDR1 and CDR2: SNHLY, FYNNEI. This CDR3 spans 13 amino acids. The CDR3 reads CASSDSLAETQYF. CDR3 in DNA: TGTGCCAGCAGTGATTCGCTAGCAGAGACCCAGTACTTC.

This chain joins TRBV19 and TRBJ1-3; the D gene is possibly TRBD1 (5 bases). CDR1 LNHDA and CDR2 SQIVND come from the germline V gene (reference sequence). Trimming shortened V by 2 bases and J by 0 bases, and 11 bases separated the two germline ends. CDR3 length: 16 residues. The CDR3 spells CASSIRGASSGNTIYF. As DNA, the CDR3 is TGTGCCAGTAGTATAAGGGGCGCCAGCTCTGGAAACACCATATATTTT. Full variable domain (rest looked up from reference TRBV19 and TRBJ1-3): DGGITQSPKYLFRKEGQNVTLSCEQNLNHDAMYWYRQDPGQGLRLIYYSQIVNDFQKGDIAEGYSVSREKKESFPLTVTSAQKNPTAFYLCASSIRGASSGNTIYFGEGSWLTVV.

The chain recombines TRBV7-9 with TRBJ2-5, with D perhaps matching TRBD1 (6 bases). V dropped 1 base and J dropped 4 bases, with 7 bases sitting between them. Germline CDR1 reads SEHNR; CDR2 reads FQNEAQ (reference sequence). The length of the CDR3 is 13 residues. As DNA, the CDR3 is TGTGCCAGCAGCTTAGTCAGGGGAGAGACCCAGTACTTC. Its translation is CASSLVRGETQYF.

The CDR3 DNA reads as TGCGCCAGCAGCTTGGCCGAAAGGGGGCGCGGCTATGGCTACACCTTC. Amino acid sequence: CASSLAERGRGYGYTF. The V and J genes are TRBV5-1 and TRBJ1-2; 7 positions match TRBD1. The CDR3 spans 16 residues. The V gene end was trimmed by 0 bases and the J gene end by 4 bases; junction bases not matched to a gene: 9. CDR1 is SGHRS, CDR2 YFSETQ, per germline.

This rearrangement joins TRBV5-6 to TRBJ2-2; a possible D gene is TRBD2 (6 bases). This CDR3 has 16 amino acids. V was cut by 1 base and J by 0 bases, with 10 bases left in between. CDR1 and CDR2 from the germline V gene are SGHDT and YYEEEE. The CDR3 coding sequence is TGTGCCAGCAGCTTGATCGGGGGAACGAACACCGGGGAGCTGTTTTTT. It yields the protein CASSLIGGTNTGELFF.

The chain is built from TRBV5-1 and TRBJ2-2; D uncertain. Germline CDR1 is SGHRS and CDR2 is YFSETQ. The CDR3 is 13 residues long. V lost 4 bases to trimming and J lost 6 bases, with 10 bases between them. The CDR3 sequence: CASSTTVPGELFF. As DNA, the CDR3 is TGCGCCAGCAGCACGACTGTTCCCGGGGAGCTGTTTTTT.

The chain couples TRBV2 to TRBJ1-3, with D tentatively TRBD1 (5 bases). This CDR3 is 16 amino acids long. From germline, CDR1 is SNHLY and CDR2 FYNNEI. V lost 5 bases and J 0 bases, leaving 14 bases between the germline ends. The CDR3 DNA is TGTGCCAGCAGTAGCAACAGACAGAGCTCTGGAAACACCATATATTTT. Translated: CASSSNRQSSGNTIYF.

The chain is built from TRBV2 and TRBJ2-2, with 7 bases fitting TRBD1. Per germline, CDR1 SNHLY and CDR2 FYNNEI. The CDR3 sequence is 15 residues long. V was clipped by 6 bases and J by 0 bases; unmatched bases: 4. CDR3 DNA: TGTGCCAGCAGGGCGACAGGGACGAACACCGGGGAGCTGTTTTTT. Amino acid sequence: CASRATGTNTGELFF. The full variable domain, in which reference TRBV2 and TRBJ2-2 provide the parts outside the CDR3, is EPEVTQTPSHQVTQMGQEVILRCVPISNHLYFYWYRQILGQKVEFLVSFYNNEISEKSEIFDDQFSVERPDGSNFTLKIRSTKLEDSAMYFCASRATGTNTGELFFGEGSRLTVL.

CDR3 loop: CASSWGPEDNSPLHF. For the CDR3, the DNA is TGCGCCAGCAGCTGGGGGCCCGAGGATAATTCACCCCTCCACTTT. The chain joins TRBV5-1 to TRBJ1-6; D is possibly TRBD1 (6 bases). The CDR3 runs to 15 residues. Between the trimmed V and J ends, which lost 3 bases and 5 bases, there was a span of 12 bases. Per germline, CDR1 SGHRS and CDR2 YFSETQ.

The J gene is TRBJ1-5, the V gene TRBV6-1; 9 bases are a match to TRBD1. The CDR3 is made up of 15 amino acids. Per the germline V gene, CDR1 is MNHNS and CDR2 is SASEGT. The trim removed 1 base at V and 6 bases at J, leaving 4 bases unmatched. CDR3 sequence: CASSEGDRDSQPQHF. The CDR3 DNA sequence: TGTGCCAGCAGTGAAGGGGACAGGGATTCTCAGCCCCAGCATTTT.

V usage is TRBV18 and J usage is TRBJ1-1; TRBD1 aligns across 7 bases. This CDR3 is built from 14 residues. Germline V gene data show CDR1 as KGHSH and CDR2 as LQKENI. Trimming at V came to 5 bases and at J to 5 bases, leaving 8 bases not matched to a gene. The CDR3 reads CASSATGAGTEAFF. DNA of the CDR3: TGTGCCAGCTCAGCAACAGGGGCTGGGACTGAAGCTTTCTTT.

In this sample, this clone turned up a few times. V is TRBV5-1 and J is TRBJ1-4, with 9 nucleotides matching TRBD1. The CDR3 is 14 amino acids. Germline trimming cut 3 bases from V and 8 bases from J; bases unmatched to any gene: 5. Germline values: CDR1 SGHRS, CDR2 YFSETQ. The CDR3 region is CASSSGTGKEKLFF. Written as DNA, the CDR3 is TGCGCCAGCAGCTCAGGGACAGGGAAAGAAAAACTGTTTTTT.